The clone carrying this T cell receptor (beta chain) showed up just once. Its matching antigen is unknown. TCRdb re-called the multiplex PCR reads with MiXCR, one entry per CDR3 protein. The sample has some 14,000 distinct CDR3 sequences, about 60% seen once. The sample is drawn from a study of breast tumors, draining lymph nodes, adjacent tissues. Study observations and caveats: Luminal-like breast cancer showed significantly greater tumor-nontumor repertoire similarity than basal-like breast cancer did. Data only fit, rather than demonstrated, lymph node origin of most tumor T cells. Compared with lymph nodes, tumors were less diverse; compared with nontumor tissue, more.

This TCR came from a female donor with breast cancer. Some clones in this sample may be carry-over from other donors' samples. Sequenced: tumor-adjacent breast tissue.

The CDR3 spells CSARFPANEKLFF. The CDR3 DNA follows: TGCAGTGCTAGATTTCCGGCTAATGAAAAACTGTTTTTT. The rearrangement joins TRBV20-1 to TRBJ1-4; D remains unclear. Between the trimmed V and J ends, which lost 2 bases and 3 bases, there was a span of 7 bases. Germline V CDR1 and CDR2: DFQATT, SNEGSKA (reference sequence). This CDR3 region has 13 residues.